This TCR beta chain was obtained from a study of cytomegalovirus exposure and HLA in healthy donors. This CDR3 is built from 16 residues. Germline trimming cut 0 bases from V and 1 base from J; bases unmatched to any gene: 2. Per germline, CDR1 SGHRS and CDR2 YFSETQ. Primers included in the PCR were 60 Vbeta and 13 Jbeta primers. Method: immunoSEQ multiplex PCR; TCRdb's copy keeps in-frame clones and lacks some. The sample has 90,000 to 150,000 clones, about three quarters seen once. The source is a woman between 25 and 40 years old in good health and CMV-seropositive. This chain uses TRBV5-1 with TRBJ2-1, with 9 nucleotides matching TRBD2. The sequenced sample was PBMCs. The CDR3 is CASSLVAGASYNEQFF. DNA for the CDR3: TGCGCCAGCAGCTTGGTAGCGGGGGCGTCCTACAATGAGCAGTTCTTC.